These T cell receptor beta chains were read from a single sample in a study of control samples from healthy donors and cancer patients. Here immunoSEQ multiplex PCR was the method, and the copy in TCRdb shows in-frame clones only, minus some. The sample has 390,000 or so clones, 75% to 95% seen once. The sample was PBMCs. All receptors derive from a man aged 35 to 55 with head and neck cancer. The conserved cysteine and the conserved F or W are not part of the CDR3 here. Each record gives: J gene, V gene, clone size, CDR3 protein. The size entry is marked missing in some rows and otherwise reads once, few, many or a size class.

>TRBJ2-1|TRBV6-2/TRBV6-3|few
ASSRSGVSSYNEQF
>TRBJ1-5|TRBV28|-
ASSFWERTTQPQH
>TRBJ1-2|TRBV27|-
ASSSPMGVGYT
>TRBJ1-2|TRBV20-1|-
SAFRVSGYT
>TRBJ1-1|TRBV6-5|-
ASSYSDTEAF
>TRBJ2-4|TRBV28|-
ASRSGGPKNIQY
>TRBJ2-7|TRBV6-2/TRBV6-3|-
ASSHGTSGGPLEQY
>TRBJ2-7|TRBV5-1|-
ASRKGTSGGPSYEQY
>TRBJ2-2|TRBV11-3|-
ASSLEGGRFSGELF
>TRBJ2-5|TRBV6-6|-
ASSWGQGSFWETQY
>TRBJ2-7|TRBV3-1/TRBV3-2|-
ASSRRAPRTWEQY